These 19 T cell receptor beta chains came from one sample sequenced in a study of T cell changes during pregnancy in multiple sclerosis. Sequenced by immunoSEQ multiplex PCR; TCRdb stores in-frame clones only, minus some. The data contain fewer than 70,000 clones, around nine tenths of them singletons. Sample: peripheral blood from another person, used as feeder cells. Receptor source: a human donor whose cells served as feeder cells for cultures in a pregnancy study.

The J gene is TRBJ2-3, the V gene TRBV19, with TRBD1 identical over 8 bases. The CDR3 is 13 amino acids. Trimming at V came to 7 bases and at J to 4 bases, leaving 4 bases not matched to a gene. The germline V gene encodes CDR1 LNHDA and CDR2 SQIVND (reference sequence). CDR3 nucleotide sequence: TGTGCCAGTAACGACAGGGGCCCAGATACGCAGTATTTT. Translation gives CASNDRGPDTQYF.

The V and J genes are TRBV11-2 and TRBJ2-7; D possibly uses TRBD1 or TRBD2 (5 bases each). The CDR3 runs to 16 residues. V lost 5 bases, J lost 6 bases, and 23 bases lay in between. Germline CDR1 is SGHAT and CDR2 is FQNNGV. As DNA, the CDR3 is TGTGCCAGCAGCCCCACCCTCGCCGGGGCGTCCCTCGAGCAGTACTTC. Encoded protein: CASSPTLAGASLEQYF.

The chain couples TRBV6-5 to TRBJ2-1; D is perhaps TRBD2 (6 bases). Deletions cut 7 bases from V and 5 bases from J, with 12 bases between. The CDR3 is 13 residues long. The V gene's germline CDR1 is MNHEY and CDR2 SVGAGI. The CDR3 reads CASKPWGDNEQFF. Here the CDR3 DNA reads TGTGCCAGCAAACCTTGGGGGGACAATGAGCAGTTCTTC.

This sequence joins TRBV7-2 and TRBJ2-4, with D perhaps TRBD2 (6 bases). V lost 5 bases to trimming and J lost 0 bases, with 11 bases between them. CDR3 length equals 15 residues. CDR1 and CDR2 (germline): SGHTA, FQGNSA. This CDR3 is CASSPGGLAKNIQYF. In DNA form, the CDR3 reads TGTGCCAGCAGCCCCGGGGGACTAGCCAAAAACATTCAGTACTTC.

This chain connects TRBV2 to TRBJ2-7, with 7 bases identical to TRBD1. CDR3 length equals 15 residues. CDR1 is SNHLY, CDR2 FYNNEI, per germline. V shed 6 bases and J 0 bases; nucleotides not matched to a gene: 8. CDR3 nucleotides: TGTGCCAGCAGATTTGACAGGGACCCCTCCTACGAGCAGTACTTC. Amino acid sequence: CASRFDRDPSYEQYF.

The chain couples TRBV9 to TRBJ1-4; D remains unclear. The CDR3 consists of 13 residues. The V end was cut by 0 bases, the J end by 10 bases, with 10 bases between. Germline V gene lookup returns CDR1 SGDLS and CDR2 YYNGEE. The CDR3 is CASSVGSVPKLFF. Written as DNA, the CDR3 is TGTGCCAGCAGCGTAGGTTCGGTTCCAAAACTGTTTTTT.

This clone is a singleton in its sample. The CDR3 nucleotides read TGTGCCAGCAGATTACAGGAATCTGGCTACACCTTC. Translated, it gives CASRLQESGYTF. The chain links TRBV28 to TRBJ1-2, with TRBD1 as a possible D gene (5 bases). Germline CDR1 is MDHEN and CDR2 is SYDVKM. V was clipped by 6 bases and J by 7 bases, with 12 bases between them. The CDR3 has 12 amino acids.

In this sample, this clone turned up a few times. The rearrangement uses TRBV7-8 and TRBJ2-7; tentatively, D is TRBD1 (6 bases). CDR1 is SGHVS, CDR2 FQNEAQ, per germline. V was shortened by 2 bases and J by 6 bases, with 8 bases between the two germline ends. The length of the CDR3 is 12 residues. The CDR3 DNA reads TGTGCCAGCAGCTTACCAGGGGCCGAGCAGTACTTC. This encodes CASSLPGAEQYF.

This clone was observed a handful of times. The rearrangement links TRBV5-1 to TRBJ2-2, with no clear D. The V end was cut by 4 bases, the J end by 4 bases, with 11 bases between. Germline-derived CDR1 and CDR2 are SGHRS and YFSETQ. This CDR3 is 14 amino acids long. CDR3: CASSLRPSTGELFF. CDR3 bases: TGCGCCAGCAGCCTTAGGCCGAGCACCGGGGAGCTGTTTTTT.

CDR3 coding DNA: TGTGCCATCAGTGGCGACAGGGGAGGCTCTGGGGCCAACGTCCTGACTTTC. Amino acid sequence: CAISGDRGGSGANVLTF. The rearrangement joins TRBV10-3 to TRBJ2-6; 8 positions match TRBD1. With 4 bases clipped from V and 0 bases from J, the junction kept 5 bases outside the gene matches. The CDR3 is made up of 17 amino acids. Per the germline V gene, CDR1 is ENHRY and CDR2 is SYGVKD.

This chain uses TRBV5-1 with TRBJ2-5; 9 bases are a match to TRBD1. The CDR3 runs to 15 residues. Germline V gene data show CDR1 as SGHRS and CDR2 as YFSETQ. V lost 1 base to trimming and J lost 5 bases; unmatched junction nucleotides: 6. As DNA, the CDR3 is TGCGCCAGCAGCTTGAATACAGGGGGCGGGGAGACCCAGTACTTC. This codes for CASSLNTGGGETQYF.

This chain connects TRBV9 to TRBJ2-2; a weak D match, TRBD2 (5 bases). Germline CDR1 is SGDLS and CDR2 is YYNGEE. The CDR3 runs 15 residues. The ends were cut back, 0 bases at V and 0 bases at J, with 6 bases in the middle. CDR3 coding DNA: TGTGCCAGCAGCGTAGCGGGGTCGAACACCGGGGAGCTGTTTTTT. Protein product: CASSVAGSNTGELFF.

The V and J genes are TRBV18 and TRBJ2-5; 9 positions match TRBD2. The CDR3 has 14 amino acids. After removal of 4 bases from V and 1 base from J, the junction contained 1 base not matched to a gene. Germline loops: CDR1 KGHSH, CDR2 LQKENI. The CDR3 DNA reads TGTGCCAGCTCACAGGGACTAGCCCAAGAGACCCAGTACTTC. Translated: CASSQGLAQETQYF.

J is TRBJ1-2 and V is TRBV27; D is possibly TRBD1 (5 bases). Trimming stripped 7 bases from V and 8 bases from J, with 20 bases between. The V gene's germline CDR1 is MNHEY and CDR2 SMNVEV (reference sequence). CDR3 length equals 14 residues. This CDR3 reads CASKPDSKASGYTF. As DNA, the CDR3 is TGTGCCAGCAAACCAGACAGTAAGGCGTCCGGCTACACCTTC.

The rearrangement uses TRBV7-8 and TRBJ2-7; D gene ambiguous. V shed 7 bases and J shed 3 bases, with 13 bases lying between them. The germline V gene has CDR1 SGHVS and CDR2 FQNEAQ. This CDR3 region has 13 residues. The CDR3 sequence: CASTRRSSYEQYF. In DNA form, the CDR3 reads TGTGCCAGCACCCGTAGGTCTAGCTACGAGCAGTACTTC.

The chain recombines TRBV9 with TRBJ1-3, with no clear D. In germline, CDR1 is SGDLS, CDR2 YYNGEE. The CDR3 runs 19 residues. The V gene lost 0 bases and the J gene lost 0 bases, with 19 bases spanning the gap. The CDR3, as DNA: TGTGCCAGCAGCGTAGCACCCCCCTCAACAGTGGCCTCTGGAAACACCATATATTTT. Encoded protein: CASSVAPPSTVASGNTIYF.

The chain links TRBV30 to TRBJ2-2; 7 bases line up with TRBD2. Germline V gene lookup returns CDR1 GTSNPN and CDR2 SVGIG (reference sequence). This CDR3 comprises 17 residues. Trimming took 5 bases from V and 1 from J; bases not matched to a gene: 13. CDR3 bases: TGTGCCTGGGTCCGTGGGTTCCGCGGGGGGAACACCGGGGAGCTGTTTTTT. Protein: CAWVRGFRGGNTGELFF.

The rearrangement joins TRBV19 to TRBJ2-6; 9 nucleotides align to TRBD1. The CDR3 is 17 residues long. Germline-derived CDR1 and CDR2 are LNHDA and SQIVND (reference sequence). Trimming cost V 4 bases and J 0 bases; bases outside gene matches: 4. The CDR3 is CASSRDRVSSGANVLTF. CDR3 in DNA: TGTGCCAGTAGTAGGGACAGGGTGAGCTCTGGGGCCAACGTCCTGACTTTC. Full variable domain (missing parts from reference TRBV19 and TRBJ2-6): DGGITQSPKYLFRKEGQNVTLSCEQNLNHDAMYWYRQDPGQGLRLIYYSQIVNDFQKGDIAEGYSVSREKKESFPLTVTSAQKNPTAFYLCASSRDRVSSGANVLTFGAGSRLTVL.

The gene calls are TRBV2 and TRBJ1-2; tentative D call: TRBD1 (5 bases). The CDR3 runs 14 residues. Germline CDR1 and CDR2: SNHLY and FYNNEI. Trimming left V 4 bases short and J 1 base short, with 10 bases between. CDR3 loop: CASSGQTNNYGYTF. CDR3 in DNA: TGTGCCAGCAGTGGACAGACGAATAACTATGGCTACACCTTC.